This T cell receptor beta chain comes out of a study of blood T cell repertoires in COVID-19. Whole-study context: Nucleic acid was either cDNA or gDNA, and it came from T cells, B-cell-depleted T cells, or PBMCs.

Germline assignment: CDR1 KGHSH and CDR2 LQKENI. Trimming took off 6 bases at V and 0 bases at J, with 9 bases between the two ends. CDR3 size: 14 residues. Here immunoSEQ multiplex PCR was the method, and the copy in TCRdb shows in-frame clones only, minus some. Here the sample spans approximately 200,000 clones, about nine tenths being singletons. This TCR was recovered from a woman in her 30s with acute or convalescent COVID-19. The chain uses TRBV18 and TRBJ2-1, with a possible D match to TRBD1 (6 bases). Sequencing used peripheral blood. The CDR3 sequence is CASSRDNSYNEQFF. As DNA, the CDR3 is TGTGCCAGCTCCCGGGACAACTCCTACAATGAGCAGTTCTTC. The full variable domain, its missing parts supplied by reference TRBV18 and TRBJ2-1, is NAGVMQNPRHLVRRRGQEARLRCSPMKGHSHVYWYRQLPEEGLKFMVYLQKENIIDESGMPKERFSAEFPKEGPSILRIQQVVRGDSAAYFCASSRDNSYNEQFFGPGTRLTVL.